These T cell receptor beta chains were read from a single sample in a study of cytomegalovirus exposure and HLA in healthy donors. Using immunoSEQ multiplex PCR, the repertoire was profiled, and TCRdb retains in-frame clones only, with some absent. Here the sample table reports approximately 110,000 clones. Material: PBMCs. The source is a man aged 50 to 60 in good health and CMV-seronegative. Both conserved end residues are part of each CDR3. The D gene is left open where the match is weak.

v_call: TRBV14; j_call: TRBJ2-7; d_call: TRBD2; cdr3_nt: TGTGCCAGCAGCCAAGTTAGCGGGAGTCTTGGGTACGAGCAGTACTTC; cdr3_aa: CASSQVSGSLGYEQYF
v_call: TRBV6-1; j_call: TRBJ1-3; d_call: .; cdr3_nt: TGTGCCAGCGGGGCGCAGGCTGGAAACACCATATATTTT; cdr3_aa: CASGAQAGNTIYF
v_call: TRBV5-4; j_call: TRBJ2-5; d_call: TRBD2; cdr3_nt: TGTGCCAGCAGCTTGTACGGGACTAGCCTCGAGACCCAGTACTTC; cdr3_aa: CASSLYGTSLETQYF
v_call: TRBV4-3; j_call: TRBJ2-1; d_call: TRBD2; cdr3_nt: TGCGCCAGCAGCCAAGATCCAGCGGGGGGCTTTAATGAGCAGTTCTTC; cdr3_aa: CASSQDPAGGFNEQFF
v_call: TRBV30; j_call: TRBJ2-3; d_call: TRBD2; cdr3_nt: TGTGCAAGAGGAGCGGGAGGGCTCGCGAATACGCAGTATTTT; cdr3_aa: CARGAGGLANTQYF
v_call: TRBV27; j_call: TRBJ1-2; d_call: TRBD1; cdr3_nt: TGTGCCAGCAGTTTACAGGGGGTCGGGGGCTACACCTTC; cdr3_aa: CASSLQGVGGYTF
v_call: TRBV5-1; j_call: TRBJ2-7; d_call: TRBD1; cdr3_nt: TGCGCCAGCGCGTATACAGGGGGAGCTTACGAGCAGTACTTC; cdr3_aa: CASAYTGGAYEQYF
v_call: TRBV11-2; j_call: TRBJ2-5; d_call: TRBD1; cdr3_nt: TGTGCCAGCAGCTCGTACAGGGGGAAAGAGACCCAGTACTTC; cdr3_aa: CASSSYRGKETQYF
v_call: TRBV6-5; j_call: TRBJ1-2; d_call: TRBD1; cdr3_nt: TGTGCCAGCAGTGCGGGACAGTCTTTCTCCTATGGCTACACCTTC; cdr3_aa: CASSAGQSFSYGYTF
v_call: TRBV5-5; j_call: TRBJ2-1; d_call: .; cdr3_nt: TGTGCCAGCAGCTCGAACTTAGGGGTACTTTACGGTGAGCAGTTCTTC; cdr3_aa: CASSSNLGVLYGEQFF
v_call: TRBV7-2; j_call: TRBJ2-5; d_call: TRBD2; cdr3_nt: TGTGCCAGCAGCGCACGACTAGCGGGGGTGGGTGAGACCCAGTACTTC; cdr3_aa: CASSARLAGVGETQYF
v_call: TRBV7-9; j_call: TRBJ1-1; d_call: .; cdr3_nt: TGTGCCAGCAGCCTTTCTTGGAACACTGAAGCTTTCTTT; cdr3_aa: CASSLSWNTEAFF
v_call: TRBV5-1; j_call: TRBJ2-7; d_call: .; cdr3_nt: TGCGCCAGCAGCCTTACAGGGCCCGGGCTCTACGAGCAGTACTTC; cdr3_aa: CASSLTGPGLYEQYF
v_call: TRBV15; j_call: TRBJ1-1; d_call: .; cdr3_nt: TGTGCCACCAGCAGAGATCGCGGGACGGCCGGCGGGAACACTGAAGCTTTCTTT; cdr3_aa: CATSRDRGTAGGNTEAFF
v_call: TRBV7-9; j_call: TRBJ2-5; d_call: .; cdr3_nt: TGTGCCAGCACCTCCCTGAGGGAGAGTGGGGAGACCCAGTACTTC; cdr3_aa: CASTSLRESGETQYF
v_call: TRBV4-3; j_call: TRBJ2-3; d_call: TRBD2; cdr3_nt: TGCGCCAGCAGCCAAGTGCCGCGGGGGGCCACAGATACGCAGTATTTT; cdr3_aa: CASSQVPRGATDTQYF
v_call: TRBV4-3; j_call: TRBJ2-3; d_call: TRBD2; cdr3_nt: TGCGCCAGCAGCCAAGAAGTCGGCGGGGGGCGGGGCACAGATACGCAGTATTTT; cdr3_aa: CASSQEVGGGRGTDTQYF
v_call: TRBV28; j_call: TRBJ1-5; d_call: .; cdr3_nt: TGTGCCAGCAGGTCCACAGGAAATCAGCCCCAGCATTTT; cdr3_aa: CASRSTGNQPQHF
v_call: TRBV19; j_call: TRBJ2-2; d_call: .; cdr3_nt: TGTGCCAGTAGTATGGCCAGGACAGCCACCGGGGAGCTGTTTTTT; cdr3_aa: CASSMARTATGELFF
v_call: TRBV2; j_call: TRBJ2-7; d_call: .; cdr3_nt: TGTGCCACCAGGGGGAGGGTTTACGAGCAGTACTTC; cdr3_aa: CATRGRVYEQYF
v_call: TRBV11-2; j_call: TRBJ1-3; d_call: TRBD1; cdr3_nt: TGTGCCAGCAGCAAGACAGGGATCTTTGGCACCATATATTTT; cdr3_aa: CASSKTGIFGTIYF
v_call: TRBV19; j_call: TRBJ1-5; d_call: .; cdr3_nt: TGTGCCACCACTCTGGGGGGATCGGTATCTCAGCCCCAGCATTTT; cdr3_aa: CATTLGGSVSQPQHF
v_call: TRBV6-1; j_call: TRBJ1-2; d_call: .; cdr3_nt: TGTGCCAGCACTGACCCCTTAAGGGGGTATGATGGCTACACCTTC; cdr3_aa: CASTDPLRGYDGYTF
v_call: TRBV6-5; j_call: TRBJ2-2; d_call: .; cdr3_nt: TGTGCCAGCAGCCCACTAAGTGGCACCGGGGAGCTGTTTTTT; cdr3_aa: CASSPLSGTGELFF
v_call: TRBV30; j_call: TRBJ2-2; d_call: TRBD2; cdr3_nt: TGTGCCTGGAGGGGGACTACCCGCAGTACCGGGGAGCTGTTTTTT; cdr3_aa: CAWRGTTRSTGELFF
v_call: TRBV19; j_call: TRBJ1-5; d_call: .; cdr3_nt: TGTGCCAGTAACGCCGGGGTCAATCAGCCCCAGCATTTT; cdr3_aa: CASNAGVNQPQHF
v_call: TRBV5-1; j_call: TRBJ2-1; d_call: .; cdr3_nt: TGCGCCAGCAGGCAACTGGAACAGGGCGACTACAATGAGCAGTTCTTC; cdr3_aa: CASRQLEQGDYNEQFF
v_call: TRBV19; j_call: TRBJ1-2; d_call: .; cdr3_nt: TGTGCCAGTAGTATAGCAGGCCCCTATGGCTACACCTTC; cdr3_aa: CASSIAGPYGYTF
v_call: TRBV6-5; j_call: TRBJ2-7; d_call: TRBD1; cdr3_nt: TGTGCCAGCAGACAGGGGGAGCTCTACGAGCAGTACTTC; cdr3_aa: CASRQGELYEQYF
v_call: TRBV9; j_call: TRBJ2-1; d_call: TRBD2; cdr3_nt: TGTGCCAGCAGTTTAGCGGGGCACAATGAGCAGTTCTTC; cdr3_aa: CASSLAGHNEQFF
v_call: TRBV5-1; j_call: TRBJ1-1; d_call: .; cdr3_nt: TGCGCCAGCAGCTTGAAGGGGGTGAACACTGAAGCTTTCTTT; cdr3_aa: CASSLKGVNTEAFF
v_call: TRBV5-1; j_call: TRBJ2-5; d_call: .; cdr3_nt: TGCGCCAGCAGCTTACCGACAGGCTCCGGGGAGACCCAGTACTTC; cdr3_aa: CASSLPTGSGETQYF
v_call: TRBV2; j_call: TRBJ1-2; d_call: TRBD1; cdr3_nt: TGTGCCAGCAGTGAAGCGCCAACGGGACAGGGGACTCCTAACTATGGCTACACCTTC; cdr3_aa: CASSEAPTGQGTPNYGYTF
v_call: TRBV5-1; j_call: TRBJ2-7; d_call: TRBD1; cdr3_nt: TGCGCCAGCAGCGACTCAGGGGGCGGTGGGTACGAGCAGTACTTC; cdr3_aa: CASSDSGGGGYEQYF
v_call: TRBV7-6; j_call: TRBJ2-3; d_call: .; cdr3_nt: TGTGCCAGCAGCTCAGTCCTCACCGATACGCAGTATTTT; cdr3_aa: CASSSVLTDTQYF
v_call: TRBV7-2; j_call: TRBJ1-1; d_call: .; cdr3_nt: TGTGCCAGCAGCTTCGGGATGAGCACTGAAGCTTTCTTT; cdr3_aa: CASSFGMSTEAFF
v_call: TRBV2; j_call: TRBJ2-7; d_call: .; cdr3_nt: TGTGCCAGCAGTGAACTTGGCAGAGGCTACGAGCAGTACTTC; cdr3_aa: CASSELGRGYEQYF
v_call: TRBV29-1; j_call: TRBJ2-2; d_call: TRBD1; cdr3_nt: TGCAGCGTTGGGTTGGGACAGGGGATCACCGGGGAGCTGTTTTTT; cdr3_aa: CSVGLGQGITGELFF
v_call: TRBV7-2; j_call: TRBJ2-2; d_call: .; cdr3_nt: TGTGCCAGCAGCTCAGCTACACGGAACACCGGGGAGCTGTTTTTT; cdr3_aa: CASSSATRNTGELFF
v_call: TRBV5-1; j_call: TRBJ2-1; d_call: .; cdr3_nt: TGCGCCAGCAGCTATGGGTACGGGGGTAACAATGAGCAGTTCTTC; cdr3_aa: CASSYGYGGNNEQFF
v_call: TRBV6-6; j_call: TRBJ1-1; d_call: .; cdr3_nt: TGTGCCAGCAGTTACTCCGCGGGGGCAAGAGCTTTCTTT; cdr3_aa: CASSYSAGARAFF
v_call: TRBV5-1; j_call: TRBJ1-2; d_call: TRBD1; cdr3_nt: TGCGCCAGCAGCTTGGGGGACAGGGCGATGGGCTACACCTTC; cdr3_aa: CASSLGDRAMGYTF
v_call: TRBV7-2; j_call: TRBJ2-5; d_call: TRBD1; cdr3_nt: TGTGCCAGCAGACCTCCAGGGGGCTTACAAGAGACCCAGTACTTC; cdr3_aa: CASRPPGGLQETQYF
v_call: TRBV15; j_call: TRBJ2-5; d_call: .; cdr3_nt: TGTGCCACCAGGAAAAGCGGAGCTATGGAGACCCAGTACTTC; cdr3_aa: CATRKSGAMETQYF
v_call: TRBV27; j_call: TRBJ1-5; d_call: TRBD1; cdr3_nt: TGTGCCAGCAGTCTCGACAGGGGATATCAGCCCCAGCATTTT; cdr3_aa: CASSLDRGYQPQHF
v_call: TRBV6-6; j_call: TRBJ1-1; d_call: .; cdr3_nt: TGTGCCAGCAGTTACAGAACTCTAGAAGCTTTCTTT; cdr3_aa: CASSYRTLEAFF
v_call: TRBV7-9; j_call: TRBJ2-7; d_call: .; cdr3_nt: TGTGCCAGCAGCGAGGTGGGGGGGCAATACGAGCAGTACTTC; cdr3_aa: CASSEVGGQYEQYF
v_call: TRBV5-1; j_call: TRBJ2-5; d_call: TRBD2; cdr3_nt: TGCGCCAGCAGCTTGGTAGCTAGCGGGAGTCCTCAAGAGACCCAGTACTTC; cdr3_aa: CASSLVASGSPQETQYF
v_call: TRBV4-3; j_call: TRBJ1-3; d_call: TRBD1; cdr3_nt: TGCGCCAGCAGCCAAGGGACAGGGGCGACTGGAAACACCATATATTTT; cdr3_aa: CASSQGTGATGNTIYF
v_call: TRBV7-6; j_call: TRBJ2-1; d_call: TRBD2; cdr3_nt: TGTGCCAGCAGCCGAACTAGCGGAGCCTACAATGAGCAGTTCTTC; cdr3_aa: CASSRTSGAYNEQFF
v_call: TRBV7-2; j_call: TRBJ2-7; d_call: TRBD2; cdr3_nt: TGTGCCAGCAGAGCCACTAGCGGGGGCTCCTACGAGCAGTACTTC; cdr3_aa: CASRATSGGSYEQYF
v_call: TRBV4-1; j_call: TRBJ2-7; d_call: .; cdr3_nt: TGCGCCAGCAGCCAAGAGGGGCCGCCCTACGAGCAGTACTTC; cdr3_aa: CASSQEGPPYEQYF
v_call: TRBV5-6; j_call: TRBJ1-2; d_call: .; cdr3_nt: TGTGCCAGCAGCGAAACAAGTAACTATGGCTACACCTTC; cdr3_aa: CASSETSNYGYTF
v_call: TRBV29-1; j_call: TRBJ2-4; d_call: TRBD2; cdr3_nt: TGCAGCGTTGGTTTTAGCGGGGCCAAAAACATTCAGTACTTC; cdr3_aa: CSVGFSGAKNIQYF
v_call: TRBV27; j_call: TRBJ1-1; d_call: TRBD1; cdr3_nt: TGTGCCAGCAGTTATACAGGGGGAGTCACTGAAGCTTTCTTT; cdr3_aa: CASSYTGGVTEAFF
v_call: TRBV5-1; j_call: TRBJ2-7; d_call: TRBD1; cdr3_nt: TGCGCCAGCAGCTTACCCGGGACAGGGCTCTACGAGCAGTACTTC; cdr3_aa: CASSLPGTGLYEQYF